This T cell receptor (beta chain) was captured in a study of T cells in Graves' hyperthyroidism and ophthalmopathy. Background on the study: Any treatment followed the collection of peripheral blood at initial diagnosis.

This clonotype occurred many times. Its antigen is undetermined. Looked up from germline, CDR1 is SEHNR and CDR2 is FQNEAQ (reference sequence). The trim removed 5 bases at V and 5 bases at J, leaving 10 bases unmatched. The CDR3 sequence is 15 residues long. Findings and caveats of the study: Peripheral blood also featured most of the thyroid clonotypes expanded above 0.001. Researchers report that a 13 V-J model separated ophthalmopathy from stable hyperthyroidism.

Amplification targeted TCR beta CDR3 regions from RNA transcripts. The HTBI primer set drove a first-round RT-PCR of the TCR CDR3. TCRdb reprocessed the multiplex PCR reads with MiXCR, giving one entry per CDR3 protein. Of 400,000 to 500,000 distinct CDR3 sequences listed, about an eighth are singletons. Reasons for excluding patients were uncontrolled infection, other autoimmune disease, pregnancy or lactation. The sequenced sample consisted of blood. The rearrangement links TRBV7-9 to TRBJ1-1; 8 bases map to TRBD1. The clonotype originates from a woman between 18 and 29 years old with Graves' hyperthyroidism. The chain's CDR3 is CASSTYRGYGTEAFF. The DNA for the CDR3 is TGTGCCAGCAGCACCTACAGGGGGTATGGAACTGAAGCTTTCTTT.